One sample yielded the 14 T cell receptor beta chains listed below, sequenced in a study of blood T cell repertoires in COVID-19. Only in-frame clones appear in the TCRdb table, and some are missing; sequencing was by immunoSEQ multiplex PCR. The profile shows about 200,000 clones, around three quarters of them singletons. What was sequenced was peripheral blood. The source of these receptors is a woman aged 70-85 years with acute or convalescent COVID-19.

This clone was seen once. The chain carries TRBV3-1 (or the pseudogene TRBV3-2) and TRBJ2-7; 9 nucleotides agree with TRBD2. The CDR3 is made up of 14 amino acids. CDR1 and CDR2 from the germline V gene are LGHDT and YNNKEL (reference sequence). J lost 6 bases, V lost 3 bases, and 6 bases had no gene match. The CDR3 reads CASSQPSGTAEQYF. CDR3 DNA sequence: TGTGCCAGCAGCCAGCCTAGCGGGACCGCCGAGCAGTACTTC.

The V and J genes are TRBV6-4 and TRBJ1-6, with 7 bases matching TRBD1. Germline CDR1 is MRHNA and CDR2 is SNTAGT. The CDR3 has 13 residues. Losses at the gene ends were 5 bases for V and 10 bases for J; bases not matched to a gene: 5. The chain's CDR3 is CASSQQGRSPLHF. For the CDR3, the DNA is TGTGCCAGCAGTCAACAGGGGCGGTCACCCCTCCACTTT.

This clone was seen a single time. V is TRBV10-3 and J is TRBJ2-5; 11 positions agree with TRBD2. CDR3 length: 18 amino acids. With 6 bases clipped from V and 0 bases from J, the junction kept 12 bases outside the gene matches. The germline gives CDR1 ENHRY, CDR2 SYGVKD. Written as DNA, the CDR3 is TGTGCCATCAGCTTAGGAGGCTCTAGCGGGAGGAACCAAGAGACCCAGTACTTC. As protein: CAISLGGSSGRNQETQYF.

This clone appeared a few times. The rearrangement uses TRBV5-4 and TRBJ2-3, with 7 nucleotides matching TRBD1. The V gene's germline CDR1 is SGHNT and CDR2 YYREEE (reference sequence). The CDR3 is 15 residues long. Trimming cost V 4 bases and J 2 bases; bases outside gene matches: 7. The CDR3 spells CASSTGQVYTDTQYF. Written as DNA, the CDR3 is TGTGCCAGCAGCACCGGACAGGTCTACACAGATACGCAGTATTTT.

V usage is TRBV18 and J usage is TRBJ2-7, with D possibly TRBD2 on 6 matching bases. V shed 2 bases and J shed 0 bases, with 11 bases lying between them. CDR3 size: 15 residues. CDR1 KGHSH and CDR2 LQKENI come from the germline V gene. In nucleotides, the CDR3 is TGTGCCAGCTCACCATTTAACGGGGGCTCCTACGAGCAGTACTTC. Amino acid sequence: CASSPFNGGSYEQYF.

V usage is TRBV19 and J usage is TRBJ2-5, with 12 bases aligning to TRBD1. CDR3 size: 16 residues. The germline gives CDR1 LNHDA, CDR2 SQIVND (reference sequence). V lost 3 bases to trimming and J lost 3 bases; unmatched junction nucleotides: 5. The CDR3 region is CASSITGTGGEETQYF. The CDR3 region has the DNA TGTGCCAGTAGTATTACCGGGACAGGGGGCGAAGAGACCCAGTACTTC.

The CDR3 is CASSWRDSTDTQYF. The CDR3 bases are TGTGCCAGCAGTTGGCGGGACAGCACAGATACGCAGTATTTT. The rearrangement links TRBV28 to TRBJ2-3; D perhaps matches TRBD2 (6 bases). The V gene's germline CDR1 is MDHEN and CDR2 SYDVKM. The CDR3 covers 14 residues. Trimming removed 4 bases at V and 0 bases at J, with 8 bases between.

The rearrangement links TRBV4-1 to TRBJ1-1; perhaps TRBD1 as D (5 bases). CDR3 length equals 15 residues. Trimming cost V 0 bases and J 3 bases, with 11 bases left between them. CDR1 is MGHRA, CDR2 YSYEKL, per germline. The CDR3 is CASSQETRQYTEAFF. The CDR3 DNA reads as TGCGCCAGCAGCCAAGAAACTCGACAGTACACTGAAGCTTTCTTT.

This chain uses TRBV28 with TRBJ2-1, with TRBD2 matching 8 bases. Trimming removed 3 bases from V and 9 bases from J; junction bases left unmatched: 13. The V gene's germline CDR1 is MDHEN and CDR2 SYDVKM. The CDR3 totals 16 residues. For the CDR3, the DNA is TGTGCCAGCAGTTTTCCTCGCGGGAGGCCCTCCGGTGAGCAGTTCTTC. It encodes CASSFPRGRPSGEQFF.

J is TRBJ2-5 and V is TRBV18, with 7 bases identical to TRBD1. In germline, CDR1 is KGHSH, CDR2 LQKENI. The CDR3 contains 14 residues. The V gene end was trimmed by 6 bases and the J gene end by 4 bases; junction bases not matched to a gene: 8. CDR3 residues: CASSPGQDRETQYF. The CDR3 region has the DNA TGTGCCAGCTCGCCTGGACAGGACAGAGAGACCCAGTACTTC.

The chain joins TRBV3-1 (or the pseudogene TRBV3-2) to TRBJ2-3; TRBD1 matches 10 bases. The CDR3 spans 16 residues. V lost 2 bases to trimming and J lost 6 bases; unmatched junction nucleotides: 8. In germline, CDR1 is LGHDT, CDR2 YNNKEL (reference sequence). The DNA for the CDR3 is TGTGCCAGCAGCCAATCCTGGGACAGGGGCTTGGATACGCAGTATTTT. Encoded protein: CASSQSWDRGLDTQYF.

The V gene is TRBV3-1 (or the pseudogene TRBV3-2), the J gene TRBJ1-5; D not resolved. The CDR3 sequence is 14 residues long. Per the germline V gene, CDR1 is LGHDT and CDR2 is YNNKEL (reference sequence). Deletions cut 4 bases from V and 2 bases from J, with 9 bases between. The CDR3 DNA sequence: TGTGCCAGCAGCCCTAGTTCGGGCAATCAGCCCCAGCATTTT. Its translation: CASSPSSGNQPQHF.

The chain has TRBV29-1 and TRBJ2-1; 9 nucleotides align to TRBD2. The germline V gene encodes CDR1 SQVTM and CDR2 ANQGSEA. This CDR3 spans 14 amino acids. J lost 6 bases, V lost 3 bases, and 6 bases had no gene match. This chain's CDR3 is CSVDRPSGTNEQFF. For the CDR3, the DNA is TGCAGCGTTGATCGCCCTAGCGGGACCAATGAGCAGTTCTTC.

The chain links TRBV3-1 (or the pseudogene TRBV3-2) to TRBJ2-1, with 13 bases lining up with TRBD2. V shed 4 bases and J 2 bases; nucleotides not matched to a gene: 2. CDR1 and CDR2 (germline): LGHDT, YNNKEL (reference sequence). The length of the CDR3 is 16 residues. As DNA, the CDR3 is TGTGCCAGCAGCCGAGGACTAGCGGGAGCCTACAATGAGCAGTTCTTC. Protein sequence: CASSRGLAGAYNEQFF.